This passage covers 6 T cell receptor beta chains from one sample sequenced in a study of PD-1 blockade in classical Hodgkin lymphoma (dated by TCRdb to 2019 to 2021). Preparation of the library involved the immunoSEQ multiplex PCR assay. In its TCRdb copy, this immuneACCESS table keeps in-frame sequences only and misses some clones. Where compared with another copy, unresolved V genes explain less than half of these, and the others have no known cause. The sample profile shows roughly 40,000 clones; about 71% of them were found once. Of the sample, less than 4% is held by the ten largest clones. Reading the label with the study, this specimen's time point is: cycle 1 day 1 (C1D1), immediately before nivolumab initiation. Every trial patient had relapsed after autologous stem cell transplantation, and cohorts A, B and C differed in prior brentuximab vedotin exposure. Sequenced material: peripheral blood mononuclear cells (PBMCs), taken at baseline. The source is a human donor with classical Hodgkin lymphoma.

This chain uses TRBV19 with TRBJ1-1, with 8 bases lining up with TRBD1. This CDR3 is 17 amino acids long. The trim removed 7 bases at V and 4 bases at J, leaving 17 bases unmatched. In germline, CDR1 is LNHDA, CDR2 SQIVND (reference sequence). The CDR3 is CASISQGRGLGSTEAFF. In DNA form, the CDR3 reads TGTGCCAGTATCAGCCAAGGCAGGGGGCTTGGGAGCACTGAAGCTTTCTTT.

The rearrangement joins TRBV7-3 to TRBJ1-1; 12 positions agree with TRBD1. The length of the CDR3 is 14 residues. Trimming took 4 bases from V and 6 from J; bases not matched to a gene: 3. Germline lookup yields CDR1 SGHTA and CDR2 FQGTGA. CDR3 bases: TGTGCCAGCAGCTCGGGACAGGGGGCATCTGAAGCTTTCTTT. Translating it yields CASSSGQGASEAFF.

The DNA for the CDR3 is TGTGCCATCAGTAACCCTGGACAGGGTGATCTTGGCTACACCTTC. It codes for CAISNPGQGDLGYTF. The chain links TRBV10-3 to TRBJ1-2, with TRBD1 matching 8 bases. This CDR3 comprises 15 residues. Germline CDR1 ENHRY, CDR2 SYGVKD. V lost 5 bases and J lost 7; bases outside the gene matches: 12.

This chain links TRBV13 with TRBJ2-2; weak D call: TRBD2 (6 bases). Germline assignment: CDR1 PRHDT and CDR2 FYEKMQ (reference sequence). This CDR3 comprises 15 residues. V lost 4 bases to trimming and J lost 0 bases, with 9 bases between them. The CDR3 reads CASSSGLTNTGELFF. Written as DNA, the CDR3 is TGTGCCAGCAGCTCAGGACTAACGAACACCGGGGAGCTGTTTTTT.

The gene calls are TRBV5-1 and TRBJ1-2, with 10 bases lining up with TRBD1. V gave up 0 bases and J gave up 4 bases; unmatched junction bases: 9. The CDR3 is 17 amino acids. The V gene's germline CDR1 is SGHRS and CDR2 YFSETQ. The CDR3 DNA follows: TGCGCCAGCAGCTTGGATGTAGAGACAGGGGGCATCTATGGCTACACCTTC. Translating it yields CASSLDVETGGIYGYTF.

The table lists this clone with a count of one. The same CDR3 can be traced to other DNA sequences in this sample. The chain has TRBV19 and TRBJ1-3, with D maybe TRBD1 (5 bases). Trimming cost V 3 bases and J 0 bases, with 9 bases left between them. This CDR3 is 15 amino acids long. Germline CDR1 is LNHDA and CDR2 is SQIVND (reference sequence). The CDR3 spells CASSIGGASGNTIYF. DNA for the CDR3: TGTGCCAGTAGTATCGGAGGGGCCTCTGGAAACACCATATATTTT.